The clone carrying this TCR beta chain has only a few counts. Its antigen is unidentified. This sample was included in a study of T-cell memory formation after mild COVID-19. Study in general: Clusters were largely donor specific.

MiXCR, applied by TCRdb to the 5' RACE reads, yields one record per CDR3 protein. Of 450,000 to 650,000 distinct CDR3 sequences in the sample, less than 25% are singletons; the top ten hold roughly 8.1%. Findings of the study overall: Second-wave clones that peaked on day 37 lacked confirmed SARS-CoV-2 specificity. CD4+ bias marked clones expanding day 15 to 37, unlike balanced contracting clones.

This CDR3 comprises 14 residues. Trimming shortened V by 3 bases and J by 5 bases, and 13 bases separated the two germline ends. The V gene's germline CDR1 is KGHSH and CDR2 LQKENI. This receptor was identified in an adult woman who had mild COVID-19 (a few samples of this study predate the infection). Cell type and time point are not known. Source material: PBMCs or a T cell subset sorted from them (not recorded which). The V gene is TRBV18, the J gene TRBJ1-1; D possibly corresponds to TRBD1 (5 bases). The CDR3 region has the DNA TGTGCCAGCTCACCCGGGGGGGGAAGGACTGAAGCTTTCTTT. Its protein product is CASSPGGGRTEAFF.